The T cell receptor beta chain under discussion was sequenced for a study of beta chain features in type 1 diabetes. The overall study: Patients looked much like healthy donors when it came to age, gender and cell yields. Study results and limitations: For cells with high TCR expression, cDNA sequencing could yield over-representation. Within each of all four CD4+ subsets, Type 1 diabetes patients had TCRB CDR3s that were moderately but significantly shorter.

Populations isolated by sorting all had purity greater than 95%. Losses at the gene ends were 4 bases for V and 6 bases for J; bases not matched to a gene: 9. From germline, CDR1 is SGHNT and CDR2 YYREEE (reference sequence). The CDR3 length is 15 residues. Worth noting for this clone: What it binds is unknown.

Of the isolated RNA, all was reverse transcribed, and so the sequenced material was expressed TCRB transcripts. The data were produced by immunoSEQ multiplex PCR, yet TCRdb's version contains in-frame clones alone and is incomplete. The data show 640,000 or so clones, roughly an eighth seen once. This receptor was identified in a young man with type 1 diabetes. The sequencing input was naive CD4+ T cells from blood. The V call is TRBV5-4, the J call TRBJ2-3, with 9 bases matching TRBD1. DNA for the CDR3: TGTGCCAGCAGCCGCGGGACAGGGTCAGGGGATACGCAGTATTTT. Amino acid sequence: CASSRGTGSGDTQYF. The whole variable domain, remainder taken from reference TRBV5-4 and TRBJ2-3, is ETGVTQSPTHLIKTRGQQVTLRCSSQSGHNTVSWYQQALGQGPQFIFQYYREEENGRGNFPPRFSGLQFPNYSSELNVNALELDDSALYLCASSRGTGSGDTQYFGPGTRLTVL.